The present T cell receptor beta chain was sequenced within a study of blood T cell repertoires in COVID-19. Study context: Some COVID-19 samples were acute and others convalescent; all came from the United States, Italy and Spain.

About this clone itself: Other nucleotide sequences in the sample specify the same CDR3.

Clones were read by immunoSEQ multiplex PCR, and TCRdb kept only the in-frame ones, dropping some. The data show 280,000 or so clones, about 83% seen once. Cohort 3 recovered donors had two negative PCRs, clearance, or symptom resolution. V lost 1 base and J 4 bases, leaving 8 bases between the germline ends. Germline-derived CDR1 and CDR2 are KGHSH and LQKENI. The CDR3 runs to 14 residues. The chain has TRBV18 and TRBJ1-3; D not certain. This sequence was found in a middle-aged woman who had recovered from COVID-19. The source material was PBMCs or T cells enriched from blood (not recorded which). CDR3 in DNA: TGTGCCAGCTCACCACAGGGAGCCGGAAACACCATATATTTT. Amino acid sequence: CASSPQGAGNTIYF.